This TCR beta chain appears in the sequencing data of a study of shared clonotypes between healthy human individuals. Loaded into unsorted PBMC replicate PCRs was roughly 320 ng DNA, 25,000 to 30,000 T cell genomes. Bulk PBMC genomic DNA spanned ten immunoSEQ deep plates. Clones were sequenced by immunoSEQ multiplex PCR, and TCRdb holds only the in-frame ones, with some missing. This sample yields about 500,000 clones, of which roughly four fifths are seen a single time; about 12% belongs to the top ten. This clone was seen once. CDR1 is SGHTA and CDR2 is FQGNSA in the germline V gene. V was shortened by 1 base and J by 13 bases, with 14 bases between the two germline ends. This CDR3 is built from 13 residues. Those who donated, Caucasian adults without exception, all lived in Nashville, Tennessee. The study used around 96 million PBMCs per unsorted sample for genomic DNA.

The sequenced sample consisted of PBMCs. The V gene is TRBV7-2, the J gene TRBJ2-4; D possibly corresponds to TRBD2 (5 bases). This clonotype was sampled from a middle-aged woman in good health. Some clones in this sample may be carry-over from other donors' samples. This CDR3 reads CASSLVSAQRQYF. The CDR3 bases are TGTGCCAGCAGCTTAGTGTCTGCGCAGCGGCAGTACTTC.